The 10 T cell receptor beta chains below come from one sample, sequenced in a study of T cells in Graves' hyperthyroidism and ophthalmopathy. From RNA transcripts, TCR beta CDR3 regions were amplified. An initial round of RT-PCR targeting the TCR CDR3 relied on the HTBI primer set. MiXCR was run by TCRdb on the multiplex PCR reads, yielding one entry per CDR3 protein. The table records approximately 610,000 distinct CDR3 sequences, about 15% of them present only once. Sequenced material: blood. Receptors were obtained from a woman aged 35 to 49 with Graves' ophthalmopathy.

V and J are TRBV6-2 or TRBV6-3 and TRBJ1-1; TRBD1 is a possible D gene (6 bases). The CDR3 is 12 amino acids. The V gene lost 8 bases and the J gene lost 4 bases, with 11 bases spanning the gap. The germline CDR1 and CDR2 sequences are MNHEY and SVGEGT. CDR3: CASGQKVTEAFF. CDR3 bases: TGTGCCAGCGGACAGAAGGTCACTGAAGCTTTCTTT.

This clonotype was counted ten times or more. The chain has TRBV6-1 and TRBJ2-2; 12 bases agree with TRBD1. The CDR3 is 15 residues long. The junction had 7 bases not matched to a gene; V was cut back by 7 bases and J by 7 bases. Germline-derived CDR1 and CDR2 are MNHNS and SASEGT. As DNA, the CDR3 is TGTGCCAGCAAAGCGGGACAGGGGGCTGGCGGGGAGCTGTTTTTT. It specifies CASKAGQGAGGELFF.

This clonotype has at least ten counts. The chain links TRBV29-1 to TRBJ1-1, with D unresolved. Trimming removed 2 bases at V and 1 base at J, with 14 bases between. The CDR3 loop spans 15 amino acids. The germline CDR1 and CDR2 sequences are SQVTM and ANQGSEA. CDR3: CSVEPVGVKNTEAFF. The CDR3 bases are TGCAGCGTTGAACCGGTGGGCGTCAAGAACACTGAAGCTTTCTTT.

This chain uses TRBV12-5 with TRBJ2-5; perhaps TRBD2 as D (5 bases). The germline gives CDR1 LGHNT, CDR2 FRNRAP. V lost 6 bases to trimming and J lost 4 bases, with 9 bases between them. This CDR3 region has 12 residues. CDR3 nucleotide sequence: TGTGCTAGTGGGGCGAGCGGAGAGACCCAGTACTTC. Protein: CASGASGETQYF.

At least ten counts were recorded for this clonotype. The chain has TRBV30 and TRBJ1-6; D not certain. Per germline, CDR1 GTSNPN and CDR2 SVGIG (reference sequence). The V end lost 0 bases, the J end lost 5 bases, and 2 bases lay between the germline ends. CDR3 length: 12 residues. The CDR3 here is CAWSVNNSPLHF. The CDR3 bases are TGTGCCTGGAGTGTCAATAATTCACCCCTCCACTTT.

This clonotype was counted ten times or more. The J gene is TRBJ2-2, the V gene TRBV19; D unresolved. Trimming stripped 8 bases from V and 4 bases from J, with 17 bases between. CDR1 and CDR2 from the germline V gene are LNHDA and SQIVND (reference sequence). CDR3 length: 15 amino acids. Here the CDR3 DNA reads TGTGCCAGTGTTTTTTCCTTCGACGGCACCGGGGAGCTGTTTTTT. It codes for CASVFSFDGTGELFF.

Ten or more counts support this clonotype. This chain uses TRBV6-5 with TRBJ1-2; TRBD1 matches 7 bases. J gave up 8 bases and V 5 bases, and 8 bases lay outside the gene matches. Germline CDR1 is MNHEY and CDR2 is SVGAGI. This CDR3 contains 13 residues. This chain's CDR3 is CASSNRDSTGYTF. CDR3 nucleotide sequence: TGTGCCAGCAGTAACCGGGACAGTACCGGCTACACCTTC.

This clonotype was recorded many times. The J gene is TRBJ1-1, the V gene TRBV12-3 or TRBV12-4; tentative D call: TRBD1 (6 bases). V dropped 8 bases and J dropped 4 bases, with 14 bases sitting between them. CDR3 size: 13 residues. In DNA form, the CDR3 reads TGTGCCAGCTGCGGGGGGCTTTTCACTGAAGCTTTCTTT. It is translated as CASCGGLFTEAFF.

The sample holds many counts of this clonotype. The chain combines TRBV10-1 with TRBJ2-7; D ambiguous. V was shortened by 2 bases and J by 3 bases, with 8 bases between the two germline ends. This CDR3 contains 13 residues. Germline V lookup: CDR1 WNHNN, CDR2 SYGVQD (reference sequence). The DNA for the CDR3 is TGCGCCAGCAGTGAGACAGATTTCTACGAGCAGTACTTC. Translated, it gives CASSETDFYEQYF.

CDR3: CAWSIPSGMSYGYTF. The CDR3 DNA follows: TGTGCCTGGAGTATTCCCTCGGGCATGAGTTATGGCTACACCTTC. The chain uses TRBV30 and TRBJ1-2, with D unclear. The CDR3 has 15 residues. CDR1 is GTSNPN and CDR2 is SVGIG in the germline V gene (reference sequence). Trimming stripped 2 bases from V and 5 bases from J, with 18 bases between.